Following are 6 T cell receptor beta chains from one sample sequenced in a study of regulatory T cells in long-lasting Graves disease (TCRdb year 2021). The protocol used for the library was multiplex PCR. These reads were obtained on an Illumina HiSeq 4000. TCR beta libraries were built with iRepertoire HTBI primers and Arm-PCR amplification of CDR3 regions. In TCRdb, the public reads were trimmed at Q25 with fastp and aligned with MiXCR, with productive beta chains retained. For every CDR3 protein sequence, its rows merge into one entry that carries the most common genes and DNA. In all, the sample holds 580,000 or so distinct CDR3 sequences, and around 15% of those were seen once. The top ten clonotypes cover approximately 12% of the sample. Reading the label with the study, this specimen's time point is: newly diagnosed GD, antithyroid drugs for less than 3 months. For both TCR sequencing and RNA sequencing, RNA was extracted from PBMCs using TRIzol.

A further study also used this sample, focusing on T cells in Graves' hyperthyroidism and ophthalmopathy.

The material was peripheral blood mononuclear cells (PBMCs), obtained at new diagnosis, from a patient treated with antithyroid drugs. The receptor source for this set is a young man with Graves disease. Donor details come from another sample of the same person, matched by shared clones.

This clonotype was counted a few times. The chain links TRBV7-2 to TRBJ2-1; D could derive from TRBD1 or TRBD2 (6 bases each). Deletions cut 0 bases from V and 0 bases from J, with 12 bases between. Per germline, CDR1 SGHTA and CDR2 FQGNSA. This CDR3 has 17 residues. CDR3 region: CASSLALGGGSYNEQFF. Here the CDR3 DNA reads TGTGCCAGCAGCTTAGCGTTAGGAGGGGGCTCCTACAATGAGCAGTTCTTC.

This clonotype came up many times. The chain is built from TRBV18 and TRBJ2-1; D possibly matches TRBD1 or TRBD2 (5 bases each). This CDR3 spans 15 amino acids. Germline V gene lookup returns CDR1 KGHSH and CDR2 LQKENI. The V and J ends lost 3 bases and 0 bases respectively, with 9 bases between them. CDR3 nucleotide sequence: TGTGCCAGCTCACCTAGGGACCTCTCCTACAATGAGCAGTTCTTC. Its protein is CASSPRDLSYNEQFF.

This clonotype was seen a few times. In nucleotides, the CDR3 is TGTGCCAGCGCCGGTTTCGGGGGAGACACCGGGGAGCTGTTTTTT. It is translated as CASAGFGGDTGELFF. The chain carries TRBV28 and TRBJ2-2; D is perhaps TRBD2 (6 bases). Trimming removed 8 bases at V and 3 bases at J, with 16 bases between. Germline V gives CDR1 MDHEN, CDR2 SYDVKM. CDR3 length: 15 amino acids.

This rearrangement joins TRBV12-3 or TRBV12-4 to TRBJ2-3; 11 bases agree with TRBD2. Trimming at V came to 6 bases and at J to 3 bases, leaving 11 bases not matched to a gene. The CDR3 is 17 residues long. The CDR3 protein is CASRPALAGGITDTQYF. The DNA for the CDR3 is TGTGCCAGCAGACCCGCTCTAGCGGGAGGAATTACAGATACGCAGTATTTT.

The chain joins TRBV15 to TRBJ1-1; D uncertain. CDR3 length equals 17 residues. CDR1 is LNHNV and CDR2 is YYDKDF in the germline V gene (reference sequence). V was trimmed by 0 bases and J by 6 bases, leaving 20 bases between them. This CDR3 reads CATSRDLAQTHVAEAFF. CDR3 nucleotides: TGTGCCACCAGCAGAGATCTTGCCCAGACCCATGTCGCTGAAGCTTTCTTT.

This clonotype was detected a few times. The chain links TRBV20-1 to TRBJ1-2, with 8 bases matching TRBD1. The germline V gene encodes CDR1 DFQATT and CDR2 SNEGSKA (reference sequence). CDR3 size: 13 residues. J gave up 8 bases and V 6 bases, and 11 bases lay outside the gene matches. CDR3 residues: CSAKDRAVGGYTF. CDR3 DNA: TGCAGTGCCAAGGACAGGGCCGTTGGAGGCTACACCTTC.